What follows is one T cell receptor (beta chain) and its context. Reverse transcription of about 0.5 to 1 ug RNA used random hexamers. TCRdb redid the calling of the immunoSEQ multiplex PCR reads with MiXCR, one entry per CDR3 protein. The sample lists 200,000 to 250,000 distinct CDR3 sequences, approximately 94% occurring once. The authors carried out high-throughput sequencing of TCR beta. They applied it to CD8+ and CD4+ T cells obtained from blood. These data are taken from a study of CD8 T cells in Susac syndrome. The CDR3 length is 17 residues. V was clipped by 1 base and J by 7 bases; unmatched bases: 10. Germline assignment: CDR1 LGHNA and CDR2 YSLEER.

V gene TRBV4-3 combines with J gene TRBJ2-1, with 10 bases fitting TRBD1. The receptor was isolated from a human donor with Susac syndrome. Sequencing was performed on CD4+ T cells from PBMCs. CDR3 region: CASSQGTDRGLGNEQFF. The DNA of the CDR3 is TGCGCCAGCAGCCAAGGGACCGACAGGGGGCTAGGGAATGAGCAGTTCTTC.